This is a list of T cell receptor beta chains from one sample in a study of blood T cell repertoires in COVID-19. Some clones are missing from TCRdb's copy, which holds only in-frame ones; the method was immunoSEQ multiplex PCR. Altogether about 64,000 clones are present, approximately 91% being singletons, with the ten largest covering nearly 4%. Sequencing input: peripheral blood. These receptor sequences come from a man aged 65-85 years with acute or convalescent COVID-19. CDR3s leave out the opening cysteine and the closing phenylalanine or tryptophan. Some rows have no size entry. The others give once, few or many, or a class for an expanded clone.

TRBV15,NA,12,ATSRDRGLGAQH
TRBV6-2/TRBV6-3,once,11,ASSYIKRGPLH
TRBV6-5,NA,12,ASVWTGEGSPLH
TRBV7-9,NA,13,ASSGARASNEKLF
TRBV24-1,NA,12,ATSSGTLQETQY
TRBV5-1,NA,13,ASSSWTSERGELF
TRBV7-3,few,13,ASSLRGGMNTEAF
TRBV7-2,NA,14,ASSSLAGYSYNEQF
TRBV3-1/TRBV3-2,NA,8,ASSQNGQY
TRBV18,NA,14,ASSPRKSGARTEAF
TRBV19,NA,13,ASSNYRGRGTEAF
TRBV29-1,once,12,SVGGQGNTGELF
TRBV7-9,NA,11,ASSTVGNTEAF
TRBV2,NA,13,ASSGGQADNQPQH